The 11 T cell receptor beta chains listed next were all sequenced from one sample in a study of blood T cell repertoires in COVID-19 (dated by TCRdb to 2018 to 2020). Library preparation used the immunoSEQ multiplex PCR assay. Drawn from immuneACCESS, this table holds only the in-frame rearrangements with V and J called that TCRdb kept. Clones are partly lost; checked studies trace under half to an unresolved V gene and leave the rest unexplained. The sample yields 80,000 to 90,000 clones; about 85% were counted once. The ten largest clones take up more than 2% of the sample. Sequencing input: peripheral blood. All receptors derive from a woman aged 70-85 years with acute or convalescent COVID-19.

Here the CDR3 DNA reads TGTGCCAGCAGTGGAGGGAAAAACACCATATATTTT. It yields the protein CASSGGKNTIYF. The chain joins TRBV2 to TRBJ1-3; no clear D. CDR3 length: 12 residues. Germline V gene sequence: CDR1 SNHLY, CDR2 FYNNEI. V shed 4 bases and J shed 6 bases, with 7 bases lying between them.

The rearrangement links TRBV5-1 to TRBJ1-4, with D perhaps TRBD1 (6 bases). Trimming cost V 3 bases and J 8 bases, with 26 bases left between them. The germline gives CDR1 SGHRS, CDR2 YFSETQ. CDR3 length: 18 residues. This CDR3 is CASSSGAPGSGSEEKLFF. The CDR3, as DNA: TGCGCCAGCAGCTCAGGGGCCCCCGGGTCAGGATCGGAAGAAAAACTGTTTTTT.

CDR3 protein: CASSIVSYSNQPQHF. The DNA for the CDR3 is TGTGCCAGTAGTATAGTTAGCTATAGCAATCAGCCCCAGCATTTT. The V call is TRBV19, the J call TRBJ1-5, with no clear D. V was trimmed by 1 base and J by 0 bases, leaving 7 bases between them. Germline V lookup: CDR1 LNHDA, CDR2 SQIVND (reference sequence). CDR3 size: 15 residues.

DNA for the CDR3: TGTGCCAGCAGTGAGGTTTGGGGAGGGGGGTACTTC. Translation gives CASSEVWGGGYF. The chain links TRBV6-1 to TRBJ2-4; weak D call: TRBD2 (7 bases). This CDR3 contains 12 residues. The V and J ends lost 3 bases and 15 bases respectively, with 15 bases between them. Per the germline V gene, CDR1 is MNHNS and CDR2 is SASEGT.

The chain carries TRBV7-9 and TRBJ1-5; D unclear. Germline values: CDR1 SEHNR, CDR2 FQNEAQ (reference sequence). CDR3 length: 13 residues. Trimming removed 2 bases from V and 7 bases from J, with 9 bases in between. The CDR3 loop reads CASSLMVGQPQHF. DNA for the CDR3: TGTGCCAGCAGCTTAATGGTGGGCCAGCCCCAGCATTTT.

This chain joins TRBV4-1 and TRBJ1-5; 9 bases are shared with TRBD1. Germline CDR1 is MGHRA and CDR2 is YSYEKL. The CDR3 contains 16 residues. The V and J ends lost 4 bases and 7 bases, in that order; junction bases with no gene match: 11. The CDR3 DNA reads TGCGCCAGCAGCCGTTCACAGGGGGCATTCGGGCAGCCCCAGCATTTT. Protein sequence: CASSRSQGAFGQPQHF.

The table lists this clone with a count of one. The chain uses TRBV7-2 and TRBJ1-2, with no clear D. Trimming took off 5 bases at V and 3 bases at J, with 13 bases between the two ends. Germline values: CDR1 SGHTA, CDR2 FQGNSA. The CDR3 runs to 14 residues. The CDR3 region is CASSPTRADYGYTF. Written as DNA, the CDR3 is TGTGCCAGCAGCCCTACGAGGGCTGACTATGGCTACACCTTC. Variable domain in full (rest from reference TRBV7-2 and TRBJ1-2): GAGVSQSPSNKVTEKGKDVELRCDPISGHTALYWYRQSLGQGLEFLIYFQGNSAPDKSGLPSDRFSAERTGGSVSTLTIQRTQQEDSAVYLCASSPTRADYGYTFGSGTRLTVV.

V and J are TRBV5-6 and TRBJ2-3; 10 bases are shared with TRBD1. The CDR3 length is 16 residues. J was trimmed by 4 bases and V by 0 bases; bases with no gene match: 5. CDR1 SGHDT and CDR2 YYEEEE come from the germline V gene. CDR3 amino acids: CASSLEGQGFADTQYF. The CDR3 DNA reads as TGTGCCAGCAGCTTGGAGGGACAGGGGTTTGCAGATACGCAGTATTTT.

The V and J genes are TRBV24-1 and TRBJ2-5; TRBD1 might be the D (7 bases). V was clipped by 4 bases and J by 4 bases, with 18 bases between them. Germline V CDR1 and CDR2: KGHDR, SFDVKD. This CDR3 has 16 amino acids. The CDR3 DNA is TGTGCCACCAGTGACTCCTTTAACAGGGGAGGAGAGACCCAGTACTTC. This sequence encodes CATSDSFNRGGETQYF.

This rearrangement joins TRBV13 to TRBJ1-1; D is perhaps TRBD1 (5 bases). CDR1 PRHDT and CDR2 FYEKMQ come from the germline V gene (reference sequence). The CDR3 runs 16 residues. V lost 4 bases, J lost 1 base, and 16 bases lay in between. Here the CDR3 reads CASSSRVGRGNTEAFF. The CDR3 nucleotides read TGTGCCAGCAGCTCCAGGGTTGGGCGGGGGAACACTGAAGCTTTCTTT.

This clone was found once. J is TRBJ1-1 and V is TRBV7-2; D is undetermined. Germline CDR1 reads SGHTA; CDR2 reads FQGNSA. The CDR3 covers 13 residues. The V end was cut by 8 bases, the J end by 1 base, with 11 bases between. The CDR3 region has the DNA TGTGCCAGCGCCCCCTCACAGAACACTGAAGCTTTCTTT. Protein product: CASAPSQNTEAFF.